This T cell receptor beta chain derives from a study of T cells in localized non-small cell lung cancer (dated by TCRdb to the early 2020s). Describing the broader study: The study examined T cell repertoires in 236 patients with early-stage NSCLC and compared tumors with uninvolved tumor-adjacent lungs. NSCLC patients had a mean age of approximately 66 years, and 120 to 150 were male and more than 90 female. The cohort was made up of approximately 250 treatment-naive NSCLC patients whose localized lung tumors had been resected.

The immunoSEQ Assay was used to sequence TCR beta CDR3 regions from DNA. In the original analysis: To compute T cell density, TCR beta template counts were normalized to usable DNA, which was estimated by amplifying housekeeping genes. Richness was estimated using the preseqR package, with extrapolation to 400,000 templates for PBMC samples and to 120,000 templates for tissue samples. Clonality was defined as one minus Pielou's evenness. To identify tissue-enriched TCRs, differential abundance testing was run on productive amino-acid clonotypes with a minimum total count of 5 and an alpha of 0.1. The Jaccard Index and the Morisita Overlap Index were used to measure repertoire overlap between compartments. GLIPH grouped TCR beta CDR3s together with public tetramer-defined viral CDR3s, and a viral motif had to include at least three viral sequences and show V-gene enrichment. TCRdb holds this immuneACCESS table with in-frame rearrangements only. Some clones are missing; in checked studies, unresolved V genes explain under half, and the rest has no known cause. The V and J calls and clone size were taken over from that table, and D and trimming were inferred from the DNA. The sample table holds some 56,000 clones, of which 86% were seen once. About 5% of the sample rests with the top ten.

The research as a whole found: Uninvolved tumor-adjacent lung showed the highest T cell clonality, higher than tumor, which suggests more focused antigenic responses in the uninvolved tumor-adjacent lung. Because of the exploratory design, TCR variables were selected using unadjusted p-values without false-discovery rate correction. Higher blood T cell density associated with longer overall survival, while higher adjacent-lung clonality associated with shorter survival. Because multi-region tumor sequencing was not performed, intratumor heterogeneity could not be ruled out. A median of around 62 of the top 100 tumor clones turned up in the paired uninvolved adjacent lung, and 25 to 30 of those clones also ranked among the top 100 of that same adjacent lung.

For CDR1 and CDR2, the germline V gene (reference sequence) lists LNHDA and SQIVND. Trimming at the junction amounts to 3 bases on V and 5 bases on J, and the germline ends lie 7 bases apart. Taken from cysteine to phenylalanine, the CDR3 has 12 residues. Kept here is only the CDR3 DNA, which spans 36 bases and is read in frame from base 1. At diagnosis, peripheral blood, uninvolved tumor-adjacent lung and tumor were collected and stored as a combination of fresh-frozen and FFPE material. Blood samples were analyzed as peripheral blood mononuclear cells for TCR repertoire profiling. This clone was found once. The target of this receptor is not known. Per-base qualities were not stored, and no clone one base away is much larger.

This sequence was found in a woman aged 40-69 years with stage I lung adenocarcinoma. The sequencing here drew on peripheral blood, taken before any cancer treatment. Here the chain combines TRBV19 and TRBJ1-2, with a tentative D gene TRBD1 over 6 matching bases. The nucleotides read TGTGCCAGTAGTATTCAGGGGTATGGCTACACCTTC. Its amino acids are CASSIQGYGYTF. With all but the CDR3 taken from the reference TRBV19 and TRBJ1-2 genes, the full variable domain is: DGGITQSPKYLFRKEGQNVTLSCEQNLNHDAMYWYRQDPGQGLRLIYYSQIVNDFQKGDIAEGYSVSREKKESFPLTVTSAQKNPTAFYLCASSIQGYGYTFGSGTRLTVV.